Each of the 16 T cell receptor beta chains below was sequenced from the same sample in a study of blood T cell repertoires in COVID-19. Data came from immunoSEQ multiplex PCR; TCRdb stores just in-frame clones and leaves some out. The sample lists hundreds of thousands of clones, 70% to 75% occurring once. Sequenced input: peripheral blood. Every receptor here comes from a woman of 80 years or more with acute or convalescent COVID-19.

The chain is built from TRBV18 and TRBJ1-1; TRBD1 aligns across 7 bases. Germline lookup yields CDR1 KGHSH and CDR2 LQKENI. With 6 bases clipped from V and 5 bases from J, the junction kept 6 bases outside the gene matches. This CDR3 has 13 amino acids. The CDR3 DNA sequence: TGTGCCAGCTCTCCTGACAGGGAAACTGAAGCTTTCTTT. Translated: CASSPDRETEAFF.

The sample holds a few counts of this clone. The chain recombines TRBV28 with TRBJ1-2; the D gene is possibly TRBD1 (6 bases). The CDR3 spans 13 residues. Germline V gene lookup returns CDR1 MDHEN and CDR2 SYDVKM. Trimming removed 4 bases from V and 9 bases from J, with 15 bases in between. CDR3 in DNA: TGTGCCAGCAGTTCCAGACAGGCGTGGAGCTACACCTTC. It translates to CASSSRQAWSYTF.

This clone is a singleton in its sample. The rearrangement joins TRBV30 to TRBJ1-2; 9 bases agree with TRBD1. This CDR3 is built from 17 residues. Germline values: CDR1 GTSNPN, CDR2 SVGIG (reference sequence). The V and J ends lost 4 bases and 1 base, in that order; junction bases with no gene match: 13. The chain's CDR3 is CAWTPKGPGQGNYGYTF. CDR3 coding DNA: TGTGCCTGGACCCCCAAGGGGCCGGGACAGGGTAACTATGGCTACACCTTC.

This clone was seen more than once but under ten times. V and J are TRBV5-5 and TRBJ1-2; D is ambiguous. The germline CDR1 and CDR2 sequences are SGHKS and YYEKEE (reference sequence). The CDR3 spans 13 residues. The V gene lost 6 bases and the J gene lost 5 bases, with 14 bases spanning the gap. CDR3 DNA sequence: TGTGCCAGCAATTCCGGAGGGCTTTATGGCTACACCTTC. This gives the protein CASNSGGLYGYTF.

The chain couples TRBV10-3 to TRBJ1-2, with D perhaps TRBD1 (5 bases). Germline loops: CDR1 ENHRY, CDR2 SYGVKD. V was trimmed by 6 bases and J by 6 bases, leaving 20 bases between them. The CDR3 is 15 residues long. The CDR3 sequence is CAIRMGGVYRDGYTF. The CDR3 DNA follows: TGTGCCATCAGGATGGGGGGGGTCTATAGGGATGGCTACACCTTC.

J is TRBJ1-6 and V is TRBV6-5; 7 bases are a match to TRBD1. The V gene end was trimmed by 6 bases and the J gene end by 6 bases; junction bases not matched to a gene: 5. CDR1 is MNHEY, CDR2 SVGAGI, per germline. This CDR3 contains 14 residues. The CDR3 nucleotides are TGTGCCAGCAGCCTACAGGGGAGTAATTCACCCCTCCACTTT. This gives the protein CASSLQGSNSPLHF.

CDR3 residues: CASSQVPSGTMGSPLHF. For the CDR3, the DNA is TGTGCCAGCAGCCAAGTCCCTAGCGGCACTATGGGTTCACCCCTCCACTTT. The rearrangement joins TRBV3-1 (or the pseudogene TRBV3-2) to TRBJ1-6; D unresolved. The CDR3 totals 17 residues. The germline V and J ends were trimmed by 1 base and 9 bases, with 19 bases remaining between them. Germline V gene lookup returns CDR1 LGHDT and CDR2 YNNKEL (reference sequence).

V gene TRBV12-3 or TRBV12-4 combines with J gene TRBJ1-3; D ambiguous. The CDR3 is made up of 13 amino acids. V was cut by 3 bases and J by 4 bases, with 7 bases left in between. CDR3 DNA: TGTGCCAGCAGTTTGAGTCCCGGAAACACCATATATTTT. It codes for CASSLSPGNTIYF.

This chain links TRBV10-3 with TRBJ2-3, with a weak D call TRBD1 (6 bases). Trimming left V 11 bases short and J 1 base short, with 10 bases between. Germline CDR1 is ENHRY and CDR2 is SYGVKD. The CDR3 consists of 12 residues. The CDR3 spells CALSGGTDTQYF. CDR3 in DNA: TGTGCCTTGTCAGGGGGCACAGATACGCAGTATTTT.

The gene calls are TRBV7-2 and TRBJ2-1; 13 bases align to TRBD2. Trimming cost V 1 base and J 8 bases; bases outside gene matches: 11. The CDR3 runs 18 residues. Per the germline V gene, CDR1 is SGHTA and CDR2 is FQGNSA. The CDR3 sequence: CASSLGSKLAGGPYEQFF. CDR3 coding DNA: TGTGCCAGCAGCTTAGGGTCCAAACTAGCGGGAGGGCCATATGAGCAGTTCTTC. Looking up the rest from reference TRBV7-2 and TRBJ2-1 gives the full variable domain: GAGVSQSPSNKVTEKGKDVELRCDPISGHTALYWYRQSLGQGLEFLIYFQGNSAPDKSGLPSDRFSAERTGGSVSTLTIQRTQQEDSAVYLCASSLGSKLAGGPYEQFFGPGTRLTVL.

The V and J genes are TRBV7-9 and TRBJ2-3, with 9 bases lining up with TRBD1. The CDR3 is made up of 15 amino acids. J lost 7 bases, V lost 2 bases, and 7 bases had no gene match. Germline CDR1 and CDR2: SEHNR and FQNEAQ (reference sequence). The CDR3 spells CASSLLGTGLNTQYF. The CDR3 DNA reads as TGTGCCAGCAGCTTATTGGGGACAGGGCTAAATACGCAGTATTTT. Together with reference TRBV7-9 and TRBJ2-3, the CDR3 gives the full variable domain: DTGVSQNPRHKITKRGQNVTFRCDPISEHNRLYWYRQTLGQGPEFLTYFQNEAQLEKSRLLSDRFSAERPKGSFSTLEIQRTEQGDSAMYLCASSLLGTGLNTQYFGPGTRLTVL.

This clone has just a few counts. The CDR3 coding sequence is TGTGCCAGCGACTTGAACGGGGAGCTGTTTTTT. This encodes CASDLNGELFF. This rearrangement joins TRBV2 to TRBJ2-2; D is uncertain. The CDR3 contains 11 residues. Between the trimmed V and J ends, which lost 8 bases and 7 bases, there was a span of 8 bases. CDR1 is SNHLY, CDR2 FYNNEI, per germline.

The chain uses TRBV19 and TRBJ1-6; the match to TRBD1 covers 8 bases. CDR1 is LNHDA and CDR2 is SQIVND in the germline V gene (reference sequence). V lost 5 bases, J lost 9 bases, and 9 bases stayed unmatched. There are 15 residues in the CDR3. CDR3 coding DNA: TGTGCCAGTAGTGGAGGACAGGGTCGGACTTCACCCCTCCACTTT. Amino acids: CASSGGQGRTSPLHF.

This clone appeared a single time. CDR3 coding DNA: TGTGCCAGCTCACCCGGGACAGGGGGCCGGTTTGGCTACACCTTC. It translates to CASSPGTGGRFGYTF. This chain connects TRBV18 to TRBJ1-2; 12 nucleotides line up with TRBD1. The V and J ends lost 3 bases and 7 bases, in that order; junction bases with no gene match: 6. CDR1 is KGHSH, CDR2 LQKENI, per germline. This CDR3 has 15 amino acids.

The chain recombines TRBV6-2 or TRBV6-3 with TRBJ1-6; 11 nucleotides line up with TRBD1. J lost 10 bases, V lost 2 bases, and 7 bases had no gene match. CDR3 length equals 16 residues. Germline assignment: CDR1 MNHEY and CDR2 SVGEGT. CDR3 sequence: CASSYTGTGGRSPLHF. Written as DNA, the CDR3 is TGTGCCAGCAGTTACACTGGGACAGGGGGTCGGTCACCCCTCCACTTT.

The CDR3 nucleotides are TGTGCCAGCAGTTACGGGACAGGGTACTGGTATGAGCAGTTCTTC. This translates into CASSYGTGYWYEQFF. The J gene is TRBJ2-1, the V gene TRBV6-5, with 9 positions matching TRBD1. The V segment lost 2 bases and the J segment 8 bases; nucleotides outside the gene matches: 7. Germline V gene data show CDR1 as MNHEY and CDR2 as SVGAGI. This CDR3 contains 15 residues.